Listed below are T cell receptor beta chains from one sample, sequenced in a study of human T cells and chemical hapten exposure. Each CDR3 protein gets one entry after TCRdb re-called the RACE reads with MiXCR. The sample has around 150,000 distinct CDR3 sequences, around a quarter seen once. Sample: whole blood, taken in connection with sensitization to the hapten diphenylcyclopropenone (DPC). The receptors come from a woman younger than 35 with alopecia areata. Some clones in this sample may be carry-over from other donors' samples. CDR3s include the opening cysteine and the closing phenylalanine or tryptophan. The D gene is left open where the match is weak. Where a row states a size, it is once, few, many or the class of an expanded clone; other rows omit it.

DNA: TGTGCCATCAGTGTGGGACCACCCAATGAGCAGTTCTTC; CDR3: CAISVGPPNEQFF; D: -; J: TRBJ2-1; V: TRBV10-3; size: few
DNA: TGCGCCAGCAGCCAAGCGGCAACCGCTCAAGGGAAAGCTTTCTTT; CDR3: CASSQAATAQGKAFF; D: -; J: TRBJ1-1; V: TRBV4-1; size: few
DNA: TGTGCCAGCAGTGCCCCCAGCCTGGAGACCCAGTACTTC; CDR3: CASSAPSLETQYF; D: -; J: TRBJ2-5; V: TRBV25-1; size: -
DNA: TGTGCCACCAGTCAGGACTCTCCCTATGAGTTCTTC; CDR3: CATSQDSPYEFF; D: -; J: TRBJ2-1; V: TRBV15; size: few
DNA: TGCAGCGTTTGGGACAGAGGTCCGAACACTGAAGCTTTCTTT; CDR3: CSVWDRGPNTEAFF; D: TRBD1; J: TRBJ1-1; V: TRBV29-1; size: many
DNA: TGTGCCAGCAGTGTAACAGCCTACTACGAGCAGTACTTC; CDR3: CASSVTAYYEQYF; D: -; J: TRBJ2-7; V: TRBV12-3/TRBV12-4; size: -
DNA: TGTGCCAGCAGCCATGGACAGGGTTACGAGCAGTACTTC; CDR3: CASSHGQGYEQYF; D: TRBD1; J: TRBJ2-7; V: TRBV12-3/TRBV12-4; size: few
DNA: TGTGCCAGCAGGTGGGAGAATAGCGCGGAGCAGTTCTTC; CDR3: CASRWENSAEQFF; D: -; J: TRBJ2-1; V: TRBV4-2; size: few
DNA: TGTGCCAGCAGCTCTCAGATCGGGGGGTCCGTTGGAGTCTATGGCTACACCTTC; CDR3: CASSSQIGGSVGVYGYTF; D: -; J: TRBJ1-2; V: TRBV7-2; size: -
DNA: TGTGCCAGCAGTGCCCGGGGACAGACCTACGAGCAGTACTTC; CDR3: CASSARGQTYEQYF; D: TRBD1; J: TRBJ2-7; V: TRBV25-1; size: many
DNA: TGTGCCAGCAGCTCCCCCGGCCTGGGTGAAAAACTGTTTTTT; CDR3: CASSSPGLGEKLFF; D: -; J: TRBJ1-4; V: TRBV5-6; size: once
DNA: TGTGCCAGCAGCTTCAAGGGGAGCGGGGGACTCAGAGATACGCAGTATTTT; CDR3: CASSFKGSGGLRDTQYF; D: TRBD2; J: TRBJ2-3; V: TRBV9; size: few
DNA: TGTGCCACCAGCAGGGGAGGGTATCACAATGAGCAGTTCTTC; CDR3: CATSRGGYHNEQFF; D: TRBD2; J: TRBJ2-1; V: TRBV15; size: few
DNA: TGTGCCAGCAGATTTGGGTCAGAAGCTTTCTTT; CDR3: CASRFGSEAFF; D: -; J: TRBJ1-1; V: TRBV6-2/TRBV6-3; size: many
DNA: TGCGCCAGCAGCCAAGCGGGGGTTAGCACAGATACGCAGTATTTT; CDR3: CASSQAGVSTDTQYF; D: -; J: TRBJ2-3; V: TRBV4-3; size: few
DNA: TGTGCCAGCAGCTTAGGATGGGATGGCAATCAGCCCCAGCATTTT; CDR3: CASSLGWDGNQPQHF; D: -; J: TRBJ1-5; V: TRBV7-9; size: few
DNA: TGTGCCATCAGACCCGGGACGGGGCCGGGCGAGCAGTACTTC; CDR3: CAIRPGTGPGEQYF; D: -; J: TRBJ2-7; V: TRBV10-3; size: -
DNA: TGTGCCAGCAGTGAAGCGCTGCAGGGAACATACGAGCAGTACTTC; CDR3: CASSEALQGTYEQYF; D: -; J: TRBJ2-7; V: TRBV2; size: -
DNA: TGTGCCAGCAGCGTAGACGAGGGGAGCTATGGCTACACCTTC; CDR3: CASSVDEGSYGYTF; D: -; J: TRBJ1-2; V: TRBV9; size: -
DNA: TGTGCCAGCTCACCACCCATTGACAGGGGCAATCAGCCCCAGCATTTT; CDR3: CASSPPIDRGNQPQHF; D: TRBD1; J: TRBJ1-5; V: TRBV18; size: -
DNA: TGCGCCAGCAGCTTGGAAGGACAGGCAGCTGGCTACACCTTC; CDR3: CASSLEGQAAGYTF; D: TRBD1; J: TRBJ1-2; V: TRBV5-1; size: -
DNA: TGTGCCAGCAGCCCCCGGCGGCAGGGAGGGAATGAGCAGTTCTTC; CDR3: CASSPRRQGGNEQFF; D: TRBD2; J: TRBJ2-1; V: TRBV11-2; size: few
DNA: TGTGCCAGCTCACCACATAAGAGTTTCTACGAGCAGTACTTC; CDR3: CASSPHKSFYEQYF; D: -; J: TRBJ2-7; V: TRBV18; size: -
DNA: TGCGCCAGCAGCTACAGGGTCGACACCGGGGAGCTGTTTTTT; CDR3: CASSYRVDTGELFF; D: -; J: TRBJ2-2; V: TRBV5-1; size: -
DNA: TGTGCCAGCAGCGCCACCCTTTATTCCGAGCAGTACTTC; CDR3: CASSATLYSEQYF; D: -; J: TRBJ2-7; V: TRBV7-3; size: -
DNA: TGTGCCAGCAGCCCTGGGAAAAACACTGAAGCTTTCTTT; CDR3: CASSPGKNTEAFF; D: -; J: TRBJ1-1; V: TRBV9; size: -
DNA: TGCGCCAGCAGCGAAAGGGATGAGCAGTTCTTC; CDR3: CASSERDEQFF; D: -; J: TRBJ2-1; V: TRBV4-1; size: -
DNA: TGTGCCAGCAGTCGGGACAGAAGGGATACGCAGTATTTT; CDR3: CASSRDRRDTQYF; D: TRBD1; J: TRBJ2-3; V: TRBV2; size: few
DNA: TGTGCCATCAGTGATCCCGGACTAGTCTACGAGCAGTACTTC; CDR3: CAISDPGLVYEQYF; D: TRBD2; J: TRBJ2-7; V: TRBV10-3; size: -
DNA: TGTGCCAGCAGTTCTAGTGCGACTAGCGGGAGAGTCTACGAGCAGTACTTC; CDR3: CASSSSATSGRVYEQYF; D: TRBD2; J: TRBJ2-7; V: TRBV27; size: -
DNA: TGCGCCAGCAGCCAAGTTGCAGCTAACACTGAAGCTTTCTTT; CDR3: CASSQVAANTEAFF; D: -; J: TRBJ1-1; V: TRBV4-3; size: few
DNA: TGCAGTGCTAGAGAGAGTCAGGGGCCCCCACGTTACAATGAGCAGTTCTTC; CDR3: CSARESQGPPRYNEQFF; D: -; J: TRBJ2-1; V: TRBV20-1; size: -
DNA: TGTGCCAGCAGGGGGACAAGCGGAAACACCATATATTTT; CDR3: CASRGTSGNTIYF; D: -; J: TRBJ1-3; V: TRBV12-3/TRBV12-4; size: few
DNA: TGCAGCGTTGTCGTAGGGGGGATCTACAATGAGCAGTTCTTC; CDR3: CSVVVGGIYNEQFF; D: -; J: TRBJ2-1; V: TRBV29-1; size: few
DNA: TGTGCCAGCAGCTTACCCGGACTAGCGGGAGGGGATGAGCAGTTCTTC; CDR3: CASSLPGLAGGDEQFF; D: TRBD2; J: TRBJ2-1; V: TRBV7-8; size: -
DNA: TGTGCCAGCGGATTCAGGACCAGCTCCTACAATGAGCAGTTCTTC; CDR3: CASGFRTSSYNEQFF; D: -; J: TRBJ2-1; V: TRBV28; size: -
DNA: TGTGCCAGCAGTTTCCGGGAGTTCCAAGAGACCCAGTACTTC; CDR3: CASSFREFQETQYF; D: -; J: TRBJ2-5; V: TRBV6-2/TRBV6-3; size: -
DNA: TGCGCCAGCAGCCAAGATTGGGGTATGCGTGAGCAGTTCTTC; CDR3: CASSQDWGMREQFF; D: -; J: TRBJ2-1; V: TRBV4-3; size: -
DNA: TGCGCCAGCAGCCAAGGGAGGGGTGGCGGCACTGAAGCTTTCTTT; CDR3: CASSQGRGGGTEAFF; D: -; J: TRBJ1-1; V: TRBV4-1; size: -
DNA: TGCGCCAGCAGCCAAGTGCCCGGGGACTATGGCTACACCTTC; CDR3: CASSQVPGDYGYTF; D: -; J: TRBJ1-2; V: TRBV4-1; size: few
DNA: TGTGCCAGCAGCCAAGTGCGGTCGATTCTCCAAGCTTTCTTT; CDR3: CASSQVRSILQAFF; D: -; J: TRBJ1-1; V: TRBV14; size: once
DNA: TGCAGTGCTAGTTACAGCAGCGGGAGGGAGAGGGGCGAGCAGTACTTC; CDR3: CSASYSSGRERGEQYF; D: TRBD2; J: TRBJ2-7; V: TRBV20-1; size: -
DNA: TGCAGTGCTAGTCCTGGGGGTACCTATGGCTACACCTTC; CDR3: CSASPGGTYGYTF; D: -; J: TRBJ1-2; V: TRBV20-1; size: few
DNA: TGTGCCAGCAGCTTATGGGCTACCTCTCAAAAGACCCAGTACTTC; CDR3: CASSLWATSQKTQYF; D: -; J: TRBJ2-5; V: TRBV7-2; size: once
DNA: TGCGCCAGCGCTACCTCCTTCTCCTACGAGCAGTACTTC; CDR3: CASATSFSYEQYF; D: -; J: TRBJ2-7; V: TRBV5-1; size: -
DNA: TGTGCAAGTCGCTCCACTAGCGGAGCCTACGAGCAGTACTTC; CDR3: CASRSTSGAYEQYF; D: -; J: TRBJ2-7; V: TRBV12-2; size: few
DNA: TGTGCCAGCAGCGTAGGTAACCAATATGGGACCCAGTACTTC; CDR3: CASSVGNQYGTQYF; D: -; J: TRBJ2-5; V: TRBV9; size: few
DNA: TGTGCCAGCAGTTGGCTTTCCGGGGATACGCAGTATTTT; CDR3: CASSWLSGDTQYF; D: -; J: TRBJ2-3; V: TRBV6-2/TRBV6-3; size: few
DNA: TGCAGCGGCGCGAGTATAGCACTCGATACGCAGTATTTT; CDR3: CSGASIALDTQYF; D: -; J: TRBJ2-3; V: TRBV20-1; size: -
DNA: TGTGCCAGCGGGAAGACAGGGGACGGGGAGCTGTTTTTT; CDR3: CASGKTGDGELFF; D: TRBD1; J: TRBJ2-2; V: TRBV2; size: -
DNA: TGTGCCAGCAGCGTAGGTGCTAGCGGGGGATCCTTTCAGTTCTTC; CDR3: CASSVGASGGSFQFF; D: TRBD2; J: TRBJ2-1; V: TRBV9; size: -
DNA: TGCAGCGGAGCGACAGGGATGAGCACTGAAGCTTTCTTT; CDR3: CSGATGMSTEAFF; D: TRBD1; J: TRBJ1-1; V: TRBV29-1; size: -